The rows below give T cell receptor beta chains drawn from one sample of a study of T cells in Graves' hyperthyroidism and ophthalmopathy. From the multiplex PCR reads, TCRdb called clonotypes with MiXCR, one entry per CDR3 protein. The repertoire holds under 800,000 distinct CDR3 sequences, with 11% to 15% as singletons. The material sequenced was blood. Receptors originate from a young woman with Graves' hyperthyroidism. CDR3s include the opening cysteine and the closing phenylalanine or tryptophan. Fields, in order: CDR3 DNA, CDR3 protein, J gene, D gene, clone size, V gene. The D gene is left open where the match is weak. Clone size is given for some rows only: seen once, a few or many times, or a class if the clone is expanded.

CDR3nt: TGTGCCAGCAGTACAGGCTCCTACAATGAGCAGTTCTTC
CDR3aa: CASSTGSYNEQFF
j_gene: TRBJ2-1
d_gene: -
abundance: many
v_gene: TRBV2

CDR3nt: TGTGCCAGTAGTACCTTCGGGACTAGCCCCTCCGATGAGCAGTTCTTC
CDR3aa: CASSTFGTSPSDEQFF
j_gene: TRBJ2-1
d_gene: TRBD2
abundance: -
v_gene: TRBV19

CDR3nt: TGTGCCAGCAGTTACTTGGACAGGTTTAATCAGCCCCAGCATTTT
CDR3aa: CASSYLDRFNQPQHF
j_gene: TRBJ1-5
d_gene: TRBD1
abundance: -
v_gene: TRBV6-2/TRBV6-3

CDR3nt: TGTGCCAGCAGCTTAGGGCAGGGGAAATACGAGCAGTACTTC
CDR3aa: CASSLGQGKYEQYF
j_gene: TRBJ2-7
d_gene: -
abundance: -
v_gene: TRBV7-9

CDR3nt: TGTGCCAGCTCACCAAGGCTAGGGGAGACCGGGGAGCTGTTTTTT
CDR3aa: CASSPRLGETGELFF
j_gene: TRBJ2-2
d_gene: -
abundance: many
v_gene: TRBV18

CDR3nt: TGTGCCACCAGTGATTTCTCCTGGACTAGCGGATACACAGATACGCAGTATTTT
CDR3aa: CATSDFSWTSGYTDTQYF
j_gene: TRBJ2-3
d_gene: TRBD2
abundance: few
v_gene: TRBV24-1

CDR3nt: TGTGCCAGTAGTCCCTCGGGACAGGGGAGAGACTCCTACGAGCAGTACTTC
CDR3aa: CASSPSGQGRDSYEQYF
j_gene: TRBJ2-7
d_gene: TRBD1
abundance: -
v_gene: TRBV19

CDR3nt: TGTGCCAGCAGCGCGTGGGGGGAATCTATCAACGAGCAGTACTTC
CDR3aa: CASSAWGESINEQYF
j_gene: TRBJ2-7
d_gene: -
abundance: -
v_gene: TRBV9

CDR3nt: TGTGCCAGCAGCTTAGTCGCTAGCGGGGGAGGTGGGTCCTACGAGCAGTACTTC
CDR3aa: CASSLVASGGGGSYEQYF
j_gene: TRBJ2-7
d_gene: TRBD2
abundance: many
v_gene: TRBV7-2

CDR3nt: TGTGCCTGGAGTGGTGGCGGGAGGGCCCCGGAGTACAATGAGCAGTTCTTC
CDR3aa: CAWSGGGRAPEYNEQFF
j_gene: TRBJ2-1
d_gene: TRBD2
abundance: many
v_gene: TRBV30

CDR3nt: TGTGCCAGCAACGGACCCAGGGCCCAGTACTTC
CDR3aa: CASNGPRAQYF
j_gene: TRBJ2-5
d_gene: -
abundance: many
v_gene: TRBV2

CDR3nt: TGTGCCAGCAGCTTGGAGATAGGGTTACTCGAGCAGTACTTC
CDR3aa: CASSLEIGLLEQYF
j_gene: TRBJ2-7
d_gene: -
abundance: -
v_gene: TRBV5-5

CDR3nt: TGCGCCAGCAGCCAAGTTAGGGGCACACTTTACCAAGAGACCCAGTACTTC
CDR3aa: CASSQVRGTLYQETQYF
j_gene: TRBJ2-5
d_gene: -
abundance: few
v_gene: TRBV4-1

CDR3nt: TGTGCCACCAGCCGCCCGTCGGAGGGCGGGACCGGGGAGCTGTTTTTT
CDR3aa: CATSRPSEGGTGELFF
j_gene: TRBJ2-2
d_gene: -
abundance: many
v_gene: TRBV15

CDR3nt: TGTGCCAGCAGTGGGCTTCGGGACGGAGCTAACTATGGCTACACCTTC
CDR3aa: CASSGLRDGANYGYTF
j_gene: TRBJ1-2
d_gene: -
abundance: few
v_gene: TRBV28

CDR3nt: TGTGCCAGCAGGGGACAACAGAACACTGAAGCTTTCTTT
CDR3aa: CASRGQQNTEAFF
j_gene: TRBJ1-1
d_gene: -
abundance: many
v_gene: TRBV2

CDR3nt: TGCAGTGCATCTAGCGGGAGTGCCGCAGATACGCAGTATTTT
CDR3aa: CSASSGSAADTQYF
j_gene: TRBJ2-3
d_gene: TRBD2
abundance: many
v_gene: TRBV20-1

CDR3nt: TGCGCCAGCAGCCAAGACCGACAGGGCGGCGAGCAGTACTTC
CDR3aa: CASSQDRQGGEQYF
j_gene: TRBJ2-7
d_gene: TRBD1
abundance: many
v_gene: TRBV4-1

CDR3nt: TGTGCCAGCTCACCACGAAGCGGGACAGGGGAGAATTCAGGATATGGCTACACCTTC
CDR3aa: CASSPRSGTGENSGYGYTF
j_gene: TRBJ1-2
d_gene: TRBD1
abundance: few
v_gene: TRBV18

CDR3nt: TGTGCCAGCAGGAGAGTCAATCAGCCCCAGCATTTT
CDR3aa: CASRRVNQPQHF
j_gene: TRBJ1-5
d_gene: -
abundance: many
v_gene: TRBV2

CDR3nt: TGCGCCAGCAGCCAGGATCGGTTAGTAAGGGGGCAAAGGCACACCGGGGAGCTGTTTTTT
CDR3aa: CASSQDRLVRGQRHTGELFF
j_gene: TRBJ2-2
d_gene: TRBD1
abundance: many
v_gene: TRBV4-1

CDR3nt: TGTGCCAGCAGCCACGCGGCCGGGGGAGATACGCAGTATTTT
CDR3aa: CASSHAAGGDTQYF
j_gene: TRBJ2-3
d_gene: -
abundance: many
v_gene: TRBV3-1

CDR3nt: TGTGCCACCAGCAGAGTCGAGGGGTACGAGCAGTACTTC
CDR3aa: CATSRVEGYEQYF
j_gene: TRBJ2-7
d_gene: -
abundance: many
v_gene: TRBV15

CDR3nt: TGTGCCAGCAGCCCCGGGGGGGGAGGGTACGCAGATACGCAGTATTTT
CDR3aa: CASSPGGGGYADTQYF
j_gene: TRBJ2-3
d_gene: TRBD2
abundance: many
v_gene: TRBV7-2

CDR3nt: TGTGCCAGCAGCATCAGGGGGAACACTGAAGCTTTCTTT
CDR3aa: CASSIRGNTEAFF
j_gene: TRBJ1-1
d_gene: -
abundance: many
v_gene: TRBV19

CDR3nt: TGTGCCAGCAGTTTTGGGAGCAATCAGCCCCAGCATTTT
CDR3aa: CASSFGSNQPQHF
j_gene: TRBJ1-5
d_gene: -
abundance: many
v_gene: TRBV28

CDR3nt: TGTGCCAGCAGCCGTCGCCAGGCTAGCACAGATACGCAGTATTTT
CDR3aa: CASSRRQASTDTQYF
j_gene: TRBJ2-3
d_gene: -
abundance: many
v_gene: TRBV27

CDR3nt: TGTGCCAGCAGTTCGGGACGGCGATATGAGCAGTACTTC
CDR3aa: CASSSGRRYEQYF
j_gene: TRBJ2-7
d_gene: -
abundance: many
v_gene: TRBV12-3/TRBV12-4